The clone carrying this TCR beta chain was observed many times. The antigen remains undetermined. This sample is drawn from a study of blood T cells in healthy people across ages. The study's findings and limits: Per-million-T-cell TCR beta diversity fell roughly linearly with age.

Primers used in a second PCR of roughly 7 to 12 cycles were a sample-barcoded 5' primer and a J-beta primer mix. TCRdb itself ran the 5' RACE reads through MiXCR, one entry per CDR3 protein. Of 800,000 to 950,000 distinct CDR3 sequences listed, 29% were seen once; the top ten hold roughly a tenth. Isolation of PBMCs gave at least 6.5 million cells per sample. In germline, CDR1 is SGHRS, CDR2 YFSETQ. The CDR3 sequence is 12 residues long. Deletions cut 5 bases from V and 7 bases from J, with 7 bases between. The data also belong to a second study, concerning T cells of mothers and their children.

The receptor was isolated from a woman between 35 and 50 years old in good health. The V gene is TRBV5-1, the J gene TRBJ1-6, with unresolved D. The material sequenced was blood. The CDR3 loop reads CASRQNNSPLHF. CDR3 nucleotides: TGCGCCAGCAGACAGAACAATTCACCCCTCCACTTT.